This T cell receptor beta chain was recovered during a study of shared clonotypes between healthy human individuals. Study information: Three plates each covered CD4 naive and memory; CD8 naive two, CD8 memory one.

Study-wide findings and caveats: Blood was the sole source, and tissue repertoires probably differ. Richness estimates generally favored naive over memory subsets. Few donors limited the genetic and exposure-history diversity represented.

The CDR3 has 15 amino acids. Per the germline V gene, CDR1 is SEHNR and CDR2 is FQNEAQ (reference sequence). V was pared by 5 bases and J by 6 bases, with 19 bases between. TCRdb keeps only in-frame clones here, not all; method: immunoSEQ multiplex PCR. The repertoire holds 2.5 million or so clones, with around 94% as singletons. Points on this clone: Its target is not known.

The sequenced sample consisted of naive CD4+ T cells sorted from blood. Subset meaning: CD45RA+ positively selected. The receptor comes from a young man in good health. The V and J genes are TRBV7-9 and TRBJ1-1; perhaps TRBD1 as D (6 bases). This CDR3 is CASSPIGGAGAEAFF. The CDR3 coding sequence is TGTGCCAGCAGCCCGATTGGGGGGGCGGGTGCTGAAGCTTTCTTT.